This entry lists 27 T cell receptor beta chains sequenced from one sample in a study of T cells in Graves' hyperthyroidism and ophthalmopathy. Researchers amplified the TCR beta CDR3 regions from RNA transcripts. The HTBI primer set was used in a first-round RT-PCR of the TCR CDR3. TCRdb analysed the multiplex PCR reads with MiXCR anew, one entry per CDR3 protein. The sample has some 550,000 distinct CDR3 sequences, more than 15% seen once. Material: blood. These receptors all stem from a woman aged 40 to 50 with Graves' ophthalmopathy.

This clonotype was seen repeatedly, ten times or more. The chain combines TRBV30 with TRBJ2-3; D is unresolved. This CDR3 is 15 amino acids long. Germline V gene sequence: CDR1 GTSNPN, CDR2 SVGIG (reference sequence). V gave up 1 base and J gave up 6 bases, with 17 bases separating them. The CDR3 reads CAWSAIHGNLDTQYF. DNA for the CDR3: TGTGCCTGGAGTGCAATCCACGGTAATTTGGATACGCAGTATTTT.

V usage is TRBV20-1 and J usage is TRBJ2-3; TRBD2 aligns across 13 bases. This CDR3 has 17 amino acids. CDR1 and CDR2 (germline): DFQATT, SNEGSKA (reference sequence). J lost 4 bases, V lost 3 bases, and 10 bases had no gene match. The CDR3 region is CSARGGTSGGAPDTQYF. In DNA, the CDR3 is TGCAGTGCTAGGGGGGGTACTAGCGGGGGGGCCCCAGATACGCAGTATTTT.

This rearrangement joins TRBV7-9 to TRBJ1-1, with 9 bases lining up with TRBD1. The CDR3 has 18 amino acids. The V gene end was trimmed by 5 bases and the J gene end by 1 base; junction bases not matched to a gene: 14. The germline CDR1 and CDR2 sequences are SEHNR and FQNEAQ (reference sequence). For the CDR3, the DNA is TGTGCCAGCAGCCCGGGACAGGGATTATTGGGAGCGAACACTGAAGCTTTCTTT. The encoded protein is CASSPGQGLLGANTEAFF.

This clonotype occurred many times. The chain employs TRBV2 and TRBJ1-5; a weak D match, TRBD1 (6 bases). From germline, CDR1 is SNHLY and CDR2 FYNNEI. The CDR3 length is 13 residues. CDR3: CASRDNGNQPQHF. The CDR3 DNA is TGTGCTAGCCGGGACAACGGAAATCAGCCCCAGCATTTT.

The chain links TRBV7-6 to TRBJ2-3, with 8 nucleotides matching TRBD2. V lost 3 bases, J lost 4 bases, and 3 bases stayed unmatched. CDR1 is SGHVS and CDR2 is FNYEAQ in the germline V gene. The CDR3 is 14 amino acids. This CDR3 reads CASSFSGGPDTQYF. The CDR3 nucleotides read TGTGCCAGCAGCTTCTCGGGGGGGCCAGATACGCAGTATTTT.

This clonotype was observed at least ten times. The chain uses TRBV2 and TRBJ2-7, with 11 positions matching TRBD1. With 7 bases clipped from V and 2 bases from J, the junction kept 7 bases outside the gene matches. The length of the CDR3 is 15 residues. Per the germline V gene, CDR1 is SNHLY and CDR2 is FYNNEI. The CDR3 reads CASTNGQGAAYEQYF. The CDR3 bases are TGTGCCAGCACCAACGGACAGGGGGCAGCCTACGAGCAGTACTTC.

This clonotype was recorded many times. This rearrangement joins TRBV20-1 to TRBJ2-1, with D uncertain. This CDR3 is 12 amino acids long. V was clipped by 1 base and J by 8 bases, with 9 bases between them. Germline CDR1 reads DFQATT; CDR2 reads SNEGSKA (reference sequence). CDR3 DNA sequence: TGCAGTGCTAGAGGGAGACTCGATGAGCAGTTCTTC. Translated: CSARGRLDEQFF.

This clonotype has just a few counts. The chain has TRBV11-1 and TRBJ2-3; possibly TRBD1 or TRBD2 for D (5 bases each). Germline values: CDR1 SGHAT, CDR2 FQDESV (reference sequence). CDR3 length equals 15 residues. Trimming cost V 4 bases and J 7 bases, with 18 bases left between them. The CDR3 is CASSSKSRDVNTQYF. In nucleotides, the CDR3 is TGTGCCAGCAGCTCAAAGTCCCGGGACGTTAATACGCAGTATTTT.

This chain's CDR3 is CASSLDYYSNQPQHF. CDR3 DNA sequence: TGTGCCAGCAGCCTCGACTACTATAGCAATCAGCCCCAGCATTTT. The V and J genes are TRBV16 and TRBJ1-5, with D uncertain. The germline V and J ends were trimmed by 4 bases and 0 bases, with 10 bases remaining between them. This CDR3 has 15 amino acids. The germline V gene encodes CDR1 KGHSY and CDR2 FQNENV.

In this sample, this clonotype turned up many times. In DNA, the CDR3 is TGTGCCAGCAGTTTTTTGCCGGCCTCCTACAATGAGCAGTTCTTC. Translated: CASSFLPASYNEQFF. The rearrangement links TRBV27 to TRBJ2-1; no definite D call. V shed 3 bases and J shed 0 bases, with 9 bases lying between them. This CDR3 contains 15 residues. Germline values: CDR1 MNHEY, CDR2 SMNVEV (reference sequence).

This clonotype was counted a few times. This chain links TRBV12-3 or TRBV12-4 with TRBJ2-5; D possibly corresponds to TRBD2 (6 bases). V was trimmed by 4 bases and J by 5 bases, leaving 17 bases between them. The CDR3 runs to 15 residues. CDR3 protein: CASSWGGALGETQYF. The DNA of the CDR3 is TGTGCCAGCAGTTGGGGCGGGGCCTTAGGCGAGACCCAGTACTTC.

This clonotype was seen a few times. V is TRBV27 and J is TRBJ1-1, with 9 bases matching TRBD1. Per germline, CDR1 MNHEY and CDR2 SMNVEV (reference sequence). With 5 bases clipped from V and 7 bases from J, the junction kept 8 bases outside the gene matches. This CDR3 contains 14 residues. The DNA of the CDR3 is TGTGCCAGCAGTAGACAGGGGGATCTCTTTGAAGCTTTCTTT. Translation: CASSRQGDLFEAFF.

This clonotype was found many times. The genes are TRBV7-3 and TRBJ2-2, with TRBD2 as a possible D gene (5 bases). Trimming took off 0 bases at V and 5 bases at J, with 13 bases between the two ends. This CDR3 region has 16 residues. The germline V gene encodes CDR1 SGHTA and CDR2 FQGTGA. Here the CDR3 reads CASSLTGGGGTGELFF. As DNA, the CDR3 is TGTGCCAGCAGCTTAACAGGAGGAGGTGGGACCGGGGAGCTGTTTTTT.

This clonotype was detected many times. This chain links TRBV6-1 with TRBJ1-2, with D maybe TRBD1 (5 bases). The CDR3 is made up of 15 amino acids. V lost 6 bases, J lost 0 bases, and 14 bases lay in between. The germline CDR1 and CDR2 sequences are MNHNS and SASEGT. CDR3 loop: CASRVDRAANYGYTF. For the CDR3, the DNA is TGTGCCAGCAGGGTAGACAGAGCCGCTAACTATGGCTACACCTTC.

The chain joins TRBV19 to TRBJ1-1; the D gene is possibly TRBD1 (5 bases). There are 14 residues in the CDR3. V was cut by 5 bases and J by 1 base, with 11 bases left in between. Germline CDR1 LNHDA, CDR2 SQIVND (reference sequence). The CDR3 spells CASSSRGGNTEAFF. CDR3 sequence (DNA): TGTGCCAGTAGTTCTCGTGGGGGGAACACTGAAGCTTTCTTT.

About this clonotype: With a much larger clone just one base away, this may be a read error. V and J are TRBV5-1 and TRBJ2-1, with D tentatively TRBD1 (6 bases). The CDR3 covers 15 residues. V was cut by 0 bases and J by 3 bases, with 10 bases left in between. CDR1 SGHRS and CDR2 YFSETQ come from the germline V gene. This CDR3 is CASSLVGADYNEQFF. CDR3 DNA: TGCGCCAGCAGCTTGGTGGGGGCCGACTACAATGAGCAGTTCTTC.

This clonotype was counted between two and nine times. The gene calls are TRBV4-2 and TRBJ1-1; D uncertain. The CDR3 is 15 amino acids. V was pared by 4 bases and J by 0 bases, with 12 bases between. Per the germline V gene, CDR1 is LGHNA and CDR2 is YNFKEQ. Here the CDR3 reads CASSPSQGMNTEAFF. DNA for the CDR3: TGTGCCAGCAGCCCATCACAAGGGATGAACACTGAAGCTTTCTTT.

This clonotype occurred many times. CDR3: CASSFKRGANEQFF. The DNA of the CDR3 is TGTGCCAGCAGCTTCAAGCGGGGGGCCAATGAGCAGTTCTTC. The chain links TRBV7-2 to TRBJ2-1; 9 positions match TRBD2. Germline V gene lookup returns CDR1 SGHTA and CDR2 FQGNSA. V lost 3 bases and J lost 6; bases outside the gene matches: 3. CDR3 size: 14 residues.

In its sample, this clonotype was seen many times. The chain uses TRBV5-1 and TRBJ2-3; D is unresolved. CDR3 size: 16 residues. Trimming left V 0 bases short and J 1 base short, with 12 bases between. Germline values: CDR1 SGHRS, CDR2 YFSETQ. CDR3 loop: CASSLEESGGTDTQYF. As DNA, the CDR3 is TGCGCCAGCAGCTTGGAGGAGTCCGGTGGCACAGATACGCAGTATTTT.

There are many counts of this clonotype. The J gene is TRBJ1-2, the V gene TRBV5-5; possible D gene TRBD1, 6 bases. The CDR3 runs to 17 residues. Trimming took off 0 bases at V and 0 bases at J, with 15 bases between the two ends. Germline CDR1 reads SGHKS; CDR2 reads YYEKEE (reference sequence). CDR3 bases: TGTGCCAGCAGCTTGGACACAGGGATGGGTACTAACTATGGCTACACCTTC. Translation: CASSLDTGMGTNYGYTF.

This clonotype was detected ten times or more. The V and J genes are TRBV2 and TRBJ2-7; D may be TRBD1 (6 bases). This CDR3 has 14 residues. Germline values: CDR1 SNHLY, CDR2 FYNNEI. The V gene lost 6 bases and the J gene lost 1 base, with 13 bases spanning the gap. CDR3 in amino acids: CASRPDRGSYEQYF. CDR3 nucleotides: TGTGCCAGCAGACCGGACAGAGGTTCCTACGAGCAGTACTTC.

V usage is TRBV12-3 or TRBV12-4 and J usage is TRBJ2-1; D perhaps matches TRBD2 (5 bases). The CDR3 is made up of 15 amino acids. With 3 bases removed from V and 10 bases from J, the gap between germline ends came to 19 bases. CDR3 DNA sequence: TGTGCCAGCAGTTTCCTGCCCGGGATTAATCGGGAGCAGTTCTTC. This translates into CASSFLPGINREQFF.

This clonotype occurred many times. The V and J genes are TRBV3-1 and TRBJ1-5; D unresolved. Trimming pared 4 bases from V and 4 bases from J, leaving 11 bases between. The CDR3 length is 14 residues. The germline gives CDR1 LGHDT, CDR2 YNNKEL (reference sequence). DNA for the CDR3: TGTGCCAGCAGCCCCAGCTATGGGAATCAGCCCCAGCATTTT. It yields the protein CASSPSYGNQPQHF.

This clonotype came up many times. V gene TRBV7-8 combines with J gene TRBJ2-7, with 8 bases identical to TRBD2. The junction had 12 bases not matched to a gene; V was cut back by 5 bases and J by 0 bases. This CDR3 comprises 17 residues. Germline values: CDR1 SGHVS, CDR2 FQNEAQ. The CDR3 region has the DNA TGTGCCAGCAGCAACCCAGGCGGGGGGCCTCCCTCCTACGAGCAGTACTTC. Translated, it gives CASSNPGGGPPSYEQYF.

With respect to this clonotype: A much larger clone differs from this one at a single base, so this may be a read error. This chain connects TRBV28 to TRBJ2-3; TRBD2 matches at 8 bases. Germline V gene sequence: CDR1 MDHEN, CDR2 SYDVKM. The CDR3 has 18 residues. The CDR3 nucleotides read TGTGCCAGCAGTTCGTGGGGGAGCGGGAGAGGTGGAATAGATACGCGGTATTTT. This codes for CASSSWGSGRGGIDTRYF.

The chain couples TRBV6-5 to TRBJ2-3; 9 bases agree with TRBD2. V lost 0 bases, J lost 4 bases, and 2 bases stayed unmatched. There are 15 residues in the CDR3. The germline gives CDR1 MNHEY, CDR2 SVGAGI. The CDR3 region has the DNA TGTGCCAGCAGTTACTCAGCGGGAGGAGCAGATACGCAGTATTTT. Translated: CASSYSAGGADTQYF.

This clonotype was recorded many times. The CDR3 nucleotides are TGTGCCAGCATGGGACTAGCGGCTGAGGGCGAGCAGTACTTC. It codes for CASMGLAAEGEQYF. This sequence joins TRBV2 and TRBJ2-7, with 11 positions matching TRBD2. CDR3 size: 14 residues. V shed 7 bases and J 6 bases; nucleotides not matched to a gene: 8. The germline gives CDR1 SNHLY, CDR2 FYNNEI. The entire variable domain, with the rest obtained from reference TRBV2 and TRBJ2-7, is as follows: EPEVTQTPSHQVTQMGQEVILRCVPISNHLYFYWYRQILGQKVEFLVSFYNNEISEKSEIFDDQFSVERPDGSNFTLKIRSTKLEDSAMYFCASMGLAAEGEQYFGPGTRLTVT.